This TCR beta chain was identified in a study of shared clonotypes between healthy human individuals (dated by TCRdb to the early 2020s). Context from the whole study: The cohort comprised a couple of women and a few men aged 18 to 49 years. For each donor, CD4 naive and CD4 memory were each run on three plates, CD8 naive on two plates, and CD8 memory on one plate. The study deeply sequenced blood TCR repertoires of five healthy adults to estimate repertoire size and the extent of clonotype sharing between individuals. To increase sequencing depth and limit assay-specific biases, different laboratories used diverse techniques to prepare libraries and sequence TCR repertoires. Leukapheresis yielded between about 0.94 and 10 billion PBMCs per donor. Results the study describes overall, beyond this receptor: Naive subsets generally had larger estimated clonotype richness than memory subsets. Because the study included a small number of donors, the genetic and exposure-history diversity represented was limited. Clonotypes shared by all four sorted-subset donors showed higher generation probabilities than non-shared clonotypes. Only blood was sampled, and tissue TCR repertoires likely differ from those in blood. Pairwise subsampling led to the expectation that sequencing depth would affect the degree of clonotype sharing among donors. Even with the large sequencing depth, rarefaction of the sorted-subset datasets indicated that sequencing was incomplete. When a handful of donors were compared, the shared fraction of clonotypes was about 5% for naive CD4, roughly 3.4% for naive CD8, 2.3% for memory CD4, and approximately 0.4% for memory CD8.

The donors were healthy, HIV-negative adults who had no recently reported acute infections or vaccinations. Every donor was a Caucasian adult living in Nashville, Tennessee, USA. CD4+ T cells were enriched by magnetic negative selection, after which naive cells were positively selected on CD45RA and the negative fraction was taken as the memory subset. Blood was collected by leukapheresis, and PBMCs were isolated by Ficoll-Histopaque density gradient centrifugation and then cryopreserved in liquid nitrogen vapor phase. Analytical flow cytometry was used to check the purity and quantity of every magnetically sorted T cell population. Genomic DNA was isolated from every sorted fraction and measured by UV absorbance on a Nanodrop 2000c. At the junction V is shortened by 2 bases and J by 1 base; bases outside the gene matches: 8. The germline V gene gives CDR1 as SGDLS and CDR2 as YYNGEE. There are 16 amino acids in the CDR3, from cysteine to phenylalanine inclusive. Only CDR3 DNA remains: 48 bases, in frame from the first base.

As to this clone: Its antigen remains unidentified. No base quality information exists; no much larger clone differs at one position.

Using the deep immunoSEQ assay, TCR CDR3 regions were amplified from genomic DNA by multiplex PCR. Genomic DNA extracted from each cell subset was distributed evenly over all wells of several immunoSEQ 96-well plates, and each plate served as one replicate. Each replicate PCR for sorted subsets received about 220 ng genomic DNA, equal to around 32,000 T cell genomes. The purified libraries were quantified using a Qubit 3.0 fluorometer, sized with a Bioanalyzer 2100, and then quantified again using the KAPA Library Quantification kit. Every immunoSEQ 96-well plate was sequenced on a separate single-read 150-cycle Illumina NextSeq 550 flow cell. The authors' pipeline ran thus. Because the immunoSEQ output included only junctional sequences and no quality scores, the filtering could not be the same as the filtering used for full-length reads. Sequences were annotated with PyIR, a Python wrapper for IgBLAST v1.9, using IMGT germline references to assign V/J genes and CDR3. Reads with weak V/J assignments (E-value above 1e-6), missing CDR3, stop codons, out-of-frame junctions, or ambiguous translated residues were removed. A V3J clonotype was defined by an identical inferred V gene, J gene, and CDR3 amino acid sequence. Percentage overlap between repertoires was calculated by dividing the number of shared unique clonotypes by the size of the smaller repertoire. Three approaches were used to assess repertoire richness: RTK rarefaction, the Chao1 estimator, and Recon v2.1 estimates of unobserved clonotypes. Generation probabilities for all TCRbeta clonotypes obtained by the gDNA method from a few donors were computed using OLGA. TCRdb mirrors the immuneACCESS table, restricted to in-frame sequences. Some clones are absent from its copies; in checked studies, under half trace to an unresolved V gene, and the reason for the others is unknown. That table supplies the V and J calls and clone size; D and trimming were determined from the DNA. The sample contains roughly 640,000 clones, over 65% of them found a single time. The biggest ten clones account for approximately 1.7% of the sample.

This receptor was taken from a woman in her 30s in good health. Source material: memory CD4+ T cells sorted from blood. This specimen's cell subset or site label, per the study, means: CD45RA-negative fraction. The rearranged segments are TRBV9 and TRBJ2-5, and 7 junction bases match TRBD2. This receptor carries the CDR3 CASSVGLAETQETQYF. The DNA sequence is as follows: TGTGCCAGCAGCGTTGGGCTAGCGGAGACCCAAGAGACCCAGTACTTC. The reference TRBV9 and TRBJ2-5 proteins fill in what lies around the CDR3, so the full variable domain reads DSGVTQTPKHLITATGQRVTLRCSPRSGDLSVYWYQQSLDQGLQFLIQYYNGEERAKGNILERFSAQQFPDLHSELNLSSLELGDSALYFCASSVGLAETQETQYFGPGTRLLVL.